One TCR beta chain is described in this entry. In the same sample, other DNA sequences code for this CDR3. These data belong to a study of radiation and T cells in renal cell carcinoma. V lost 3 bases to trimming and J lost 1 base, with 6 bases between them. CDR3 size: 13 residues. The germline V gene has CDR1 KGHSH and CDR2 LQKENI. Clones were read by immunoSEQ multiplex PCR, and TCRdb kept only the in-frame ones, dropping some. The sample carries approximately 61,000 clones, around three quarters recorded once. Regarding time point: blood 2 weeks post-SBRT. Treatment in this sample: 15 Gy SBRT to primary tumor, nephrectomy 4 weeks later.

The J gene is TRBJ1-1, the V gene TRBV18; D ambiguous. The clonotype was recovered from a man aged 55 to 70 with renal cell carcinoma. The sample in question was blood, obtained from a patient whose treatment included radiotherapy and nephrectomy. The CDR3 bases are TGTGCCAGCTCACCCTCCCAGAACACTGAAGCTTTCTTT. This gives the protein CASSPSQNTEAFF.